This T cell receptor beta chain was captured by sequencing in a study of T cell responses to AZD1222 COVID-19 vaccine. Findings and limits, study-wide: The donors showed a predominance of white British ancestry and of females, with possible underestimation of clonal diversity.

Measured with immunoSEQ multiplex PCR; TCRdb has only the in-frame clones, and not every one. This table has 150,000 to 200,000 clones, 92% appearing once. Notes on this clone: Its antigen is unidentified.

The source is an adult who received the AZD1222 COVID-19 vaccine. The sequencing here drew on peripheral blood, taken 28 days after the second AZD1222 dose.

DNA for the CDR3: TGTGCCAGCAGTTCACAGGGCAGCAATCAGCCCCAGCATTTT. Protein sequence: CASSSQGSNQPQHF. The rearrangement joins TRBV27 to TRBJ1-5, with D perhaps matching TRBD1 (6 bases). Trimming stripped 4 bases from V and 1 base from J, with 8 bases between. The CDR3 has 14 residues. Germline CDR1 reads MNHEY; CDR2 reads SMNVEV (reference sequence).